Included here is one TCR beta chain sequence, with context. This clonotype has a count of ten or more. There is no known antigen for this receptor. No qualities accompany the bases; no much larger clone lies one base away. These data belong to a study of human T cells and chemical hapten exposure (dated by TCRdb to 2020 to 2022). For context, the study as a whole: For sensitization, 2% DPC in acetone was applied to a roughly 2 cm by roughly 2 cm area of upper inner arm skin. Throughout the study period of 20 to 25 weeks, patients also received therapeutic DPC doses to the scalp every week. Patch tests used Finn chambers with 0.01% DPC on the upper back, scored after 6 days by International Contact Dermatitis Research Group standards. The patient cohort, mostly female, included alopecia areata with under or over 50% scalp involvement, alopecia totalis and alopecia universalis. Libraries were pooled for sequencing, and variation in per-sample TCR yields was attributed mainly to small differences in library volumes within the pool. This study followed changes in the peripheral blood TCR repertoire in vivo during primary and secondary sensitization of alopecia patients to the hapten diphenylcyclopropenone (DPC). Blood samples were taken from patients before sensitization (week 0) and then at 2, 6 and about 24 weeks after DPC sensitization. Blood for TCR sequencing was provided by twenty-nine alopecia patients at one to four time points (pre-sensitization, 2, 6 and 24 weeks).

Study-wide findings and limitations: Because all patients had alopecia, a presumed autoimmune disease, the immune response of the patients might differ from that of healthy individuals. Patch test score was positively correlated with the number of PT1 expanded TCRs, with significance at thresholds 8, 16 and 32 but not at 4. No change with DPC sensitization was found in the number of TCRs above 1 in 1000 frequency, and no evidence of global repertoire structure alterations was found. After repeated subsampling, changes were observed in the strength of the expansion versus patch-test correlation and in the threshold at which the correlation became significant. Significantly more large CDR3 similarity clusters were formed by expanded TCRs than by pre-sensitization or healthy control sets, consistent with antigen-driven responses.

Library preparation used RACE. This sample was sequenced with a NextSeq 500. Library preparation attached unique molecular identifiers to individual cDNA molecules for quantitative, reproducible TCR counting. For every blood RNA sample, sequencing covered both the TCR alpha and TCR beta chains. The published analysis was carried out like this. The median number of TCRs per sample was around 100,000, ranging from roughly 20,000 to 700,000. V, J and CDR3 annotation of the TCR reads was carried out using the Decombinator software suite. For the PS versus PT1 abundance plots, all samples were subsampled to the same number of TCRs (28,000). Expanded TCRs were defined as absent before sensitization and observed at least eight times at the 2-week time point. The public sequencing data were trimmed at Q25 with fastp and processed into clonotypes with MiXCR by TCRdb, which kept only in-frame beta chains. Every distinct CDR3 protein forms one entry, paired with its most common genes and DNA. TCRdb, not the original authors, processed these V and J calls. For this sample there are approximately 92,000 distinct CDR3 sequences; 9.5% to 12% appear just once. The ten biggest clones cover 3.2% of the sample.

This specimen's time point label, per the study, means: patch test 2, 6 weeks after DPC sensitization. The sample's treatment or condition, from its label and the paper: therapeutic diphenylcyclopropenone sensitization with weekly scalp DPC. Blood at each patch-test visit was drawn before the patch test was applied. Patients were eligible if aged 18 to 70, diagnosed with alopecia and judged suitable for DPC therapy, and pregnant patients were excluded. Total RNA was extracted from unfractionated whole blood collected in Tempus Blood RNA tubes. The junction shows trimming of 1 base on V and 6 bases on J, plus 9 bases between the germline ends. The CDR3 runs 14 amino acids, cysteine and phenylalanine included. Just the 42-base CDR3 DNA is kept, in frame starting at base 1. Looking up the germline V gene yields CDR1 SGHTA and CDR2 FQGNSA.

The specimen was whole blood, collected in connection with sensitization to the hapten diphenylcyclopropenone (DPC). This clonotype originated in a woman aged 40 to 49 with alopecia areata. Some clones in this sample may be carry-over from other donors' samples. Here the chain combines TRBV7-2 and TRBJ2-2, with TRBD2 tentatively as D gene (5 bases match). The CDR3 has the sequence CASSLGLSSGELFF. The nucleotide sequence is given as TGTGCCAGCAGCTTAGGACTATCATCCGGGGAGCTGTTTTTT.